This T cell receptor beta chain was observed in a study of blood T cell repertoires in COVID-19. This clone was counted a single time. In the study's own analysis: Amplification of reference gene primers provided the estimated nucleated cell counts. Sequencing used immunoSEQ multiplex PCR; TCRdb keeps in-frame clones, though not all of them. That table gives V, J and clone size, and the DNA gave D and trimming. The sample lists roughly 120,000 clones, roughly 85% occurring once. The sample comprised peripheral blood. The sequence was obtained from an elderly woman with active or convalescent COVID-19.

CDR3 amino acids: CASSTPGTSGYNEQFF. The DNA for the CDR3 is TGTGCCAGCAGCACCCCCGGGACTAGCGGATACAATGAGCAGTTCTTC. This chain uses TRBV5-6 with TRBJ2-1, with 11 bases fitting TRBD2. The length of the CDR3 is 16 residues. The junction had 7 bases not matched to a gene; V was cut back by 4 bases and J by 4 bases. The germline V gene has CDR1 SGHDT and CDR2 YYEEEE.